A selection of T cell receptor beta chains follows, all from one sample in a study of CD4 T cells in relation to SARS-CoV-2 and coronaviruses. Assay: immunoSEQ multiplex PCR; the TCRdb copy retains only in-frame clones and omits some. The sample consists of around 24,000 clones, more than 75% of them appearing once. For these TCRs, the target antigens are not known. Sequenced material: CD4+ T cells from PBMCs, cultured in vitro. The origin of the receptors is a human donor in good health. Each CDR3 is given with its conserved first and last residue. D genes are given only for firm matches. Clone size is given for some rows only: seen once, a few or many times, or a class if the clone is expanded.

D gene	V gene	clone size	J gene	CDR3 protein	CDR3 DNA
NA	TRBV3-1/TRBV3-2	NA	TRBJ2-7	CASSRNQNFRAGEQYF	TGTGCCAGCAGCCGCAATCAAAACTTTAGGGCGGGCGAGCAGTACTTC
TRBD1	TRBV2	NA	TRBJ2-7	CASSPIFGQGGYEQYF	TGTGCCAGCAGTCCCATCTTCGGACAGGGTGGCTACGAGCAGTACTTC
NA	TRBV18	once	TRBJ1-1	CASSPPYSQAFF	TGTGCCAGCTCACCACCGTACAGCCAAGCTTTCTTT
NA	TRBV4-1	NA	TRBJ1-6	CASSQEQRAIDNSPLHF	TGCGCCAGCAGCCAAGAACAGAGGGCGATCGATAATTCACCCCTCCACTTT
TRBD2	TRBV5-1	NA	TRBJ2-1	CASSLARTSGDEQFF	TGCGCCAGCAGCTTGGCGCGGACTAGCGGGGATGAGCAGTTCTTC
NA	TRBV6-2/TRBV6-3	NA	TRBJ2-1	CASSYSKREQFF	TGTGCCAGCAGTTACTCTAAGAGGGAGCAGTTCTTC
NA	TRBV5-1	few	TRBJ1-3	CASRFGTDPGNTIYF	TGCGCCAGCAGGTTCGGGACTGACCCCGGAAACACCATATATTTT
NA	TRBV6-5	NA	TRBJ2-2	CASRVLRSQTGELFF	TGTGCCAGCAGAGTTCTGCGGAGCCAAACCGGGGAGCTGTTTTTT
TRBD1	TRBV9	once	TRBJ1-2	CASSPQDRANYGYTF	TGTGCCAGCAGCCCCCAGGACAGGGCTAACTATGGCTACACCTTC
TRBD1	TRBV5-1	NA	TRBJ1-1	CASSRIQGANTEAFF	TGCGCCAGCAGCCGGATCCAGGGGGCGAACACTGAAGCTTTCTTT
TRBD2	TRBV5-1	once	TRBJ2-1	CASSPLGSGSSYNEQFF	TGCGCCAGCAGCCCTCTAGGAAGCGGGAGTTCCTACAATGAGCAGTTCTTC
NA	TRBV7-2	few	TRBJ2-7	CASQAARSSYEQYF	TGTGCCTCCCAGGCGGCGAGGAGCTCCTACGAGCAGTACTTC
NA	TRBV18	NA	TRBJ2-1	CASSPSGWGHNEQFF	TGTGCCAGCTCACCTTCAGGGTGGGGCCACAATGAGCAGTTCTTC
NA	TRBV3-1/TRBV3-2	few	TRBJ1-4	CASSPLQGEGEKLFF	TGTGCCAGCAGCCCCCTACAGGGAGAGGGAGAAAAACTGTTTTTT
TRBD1	TRBV5-1	NA	TRBJ2-7	CASSLGQGAWEQYF	TGCGCCAGCAGCTTGGGACAGGGGGCGTGGGAGCAGTACTTC
NA	TRBV19	once	TRBJ1-3	CASSIQGHSGNTIYF	TGTGCCAGTAGTATACAGGGACACTCTGGAAACACCATATATTTT
TRBD1	TRBV18	NA	TRBJ1-1	CASSPQGATEAFF	TGTGCCAGCTCACCACAGGGGGCCACTGAAGCTTTCTTT
TRBD2	TRBV19	NA	TRBJ2-1	CASSISGGARSGRSGEQFF	TGTGCCAGTAGTATATCCGGGGGGGCTAGGAGCGGGAGATCAGGTGAGCAGTTCTTC
NA	TRBV7-7	NA	TRBJ2-2	CASSLASPPGELFF	TGTGCTAGCAGCTTAGCTAGCCCCCCCGGGGAGCTGTTTTTT
NA	TRBV19	NA	TRBJ1-2	CASSIVLGGDYGYTF	TGTGCCAGTAGTATCGTTCTGGGCGGGGACTATGGCTACACCTTC
TRBD1	TRBV5-1	few	TRBJ2-7	CASSPGQGPYEQYF	TGCGCCAGCAGCCCTGGACAGGGGCCCTACGAGCAGTACTTC
NA	TRBV12-5	NA	TRBJ2-6	CASGLIVGANVLTF	TGTGCTAGTGGTTTGATCGTCGGGGCCAACGTCCTGACTTTC
TRBD2	TRBV3-1/TRBV3-2	NA	TRBJ2-5	CASSHLAGAQETQYF	TGTGCCAGCAGCCACTTAGCGGGGGCGCAAGAGACCCAGTACTTC
NA	TRBV3-1/TRBV3-2	NA	TRBJ2-2	CASSWWARRNTGELFF	TGTGCCAGCTCCTGGTGGGCTAGGCGGAACACCGGGGAGCTGTTTTTT
NA	TRBV5-1	NA	TRBJ2-6	CASSLADGSGANVLTF	TGCGCCAGCAGCTTGGCCGATGGTTCTGGGGCCAACGTCCTGACTTTC
NA	TRBV2	once	TRBJ1-2	CASSEGAEGLYGYTF	TGTGCCAGCAGTGAGGGGGCGGAGGGACTCTATGGCTACACCTTC
TRBD2	TRBV19	few	TRBJ2-1	CASSIGIGGGSSYNEQFF	TGTGCCAGTAGTATAGGGATTGGGGGAGGGAGCTCCTACAATGAGCAGTTCTTC
NA	TRBV25-1	once	TRBJ1-1	CASSEETGVAEAFF	TGTGCCAGCAGTGAAGAGACAGGTGTTGCTGAAGCTTTCTTT
NA	TRBV2	NA	TRBJ2-7	CASSDGYYEQYF	TGTGCCAGCAGTGACGGATACTACGAGCAGTACTTC
TRBD2	TRBV19	NA	TRBJ2-5	CASSMPSGGSAFRETQYF	TGTGCCAGTAGTATGCCTAGCGGGGGGTCGGCATTTAGAGAGACCCAGTACTTC
NA	TRBV12-2	NA	TRBJ2-3	CATVHLRGWTLQLPSTDTQYF	TGTGCAACTGTACACCTAAGGGGGTGGACTCTCCAATTACCTAGCACAGATACGCAGTATTTT
NA	TRBV11-1	NA	TRBJ1-1	CASSLPGGASDTEAFF	TGTGCCAGCAGCTTACCCGGGGGCGCGAGCGACACTGAAGCTTTCTTT
TRBD2	TRBV4-2	NA	TRBJ2-1	CASSQYSGTSGNNEQFF	TGTGCCAGCAGCCAATACTCTGGGACTAGCGGTAACAATGAGCAGTTCTTC
NA	TRBV6-5	NA	TRBJ2-5	CASSLDNHGETQYF	TGTGCCAGCAGTCTAGACAACCACGGGGAGACCCAGTACTTC
NA	TRBV5-6	NA	TRBJ2-7	CASSGGRNPYEQYF	TGTGCCAGCAGCGGGGGACGGAACCCCTACGAGCAGTACTTC
TRBD1	TRBV6-1	NA	TRBJ2-1	CASSETGDRNEQFF	TGTGCCAGCAGTGAAACAGGGGATAGAAATGAGCAGTTCTTC
TRBD2	TRBV6-5	NA	TRBJ2-7	CASSYSERGSYEQYF	TGTGCCAGCAGTTACTCCGAGCGGGGGTCCTACGAGCAGTACTTC
TRBD2	TRBV4-3	NA	TRBJ2-2	CASSQQLRGAGGELFF	TGCGCCAGCAGCCAACAACTGCGGGGGGCCGGCGGGGAGCTGTTTTTT
TRBD1	TRBV5-5	NA	TRBJ2-1	CASSLWDRGRHEQFF	TGTGCCAGCAGCCTGTGGGACAGGGGGCGTCATGAGCAGTTCTTC
TRBD1	TRBV2	NA	TRBJ1-2	CASSEDRGFGYTF	TGTGCCAGCAGTGAAGACAGGGGTTTTGGCTACACCTTC
TRBD1	TRBV10-3	NA	TRBJ1-3	CAISEDRGIRVNTIYF	TGTGCCATCAGTGAGGACAGGGGCATCAGGGTAAACACCATATATTTT
NA	TRBV11-2	NA	TRBJ1-1	CASSVERAAGIEAFF	TGTGCCAGCAGCGTTGAAAGGGCTGCGGGTATTGAAGCTTTCTTT
NA	TRBV6-5	NA	TRBJ2-7	CAIAYGGGPSYEQYF	TGTGCCATTGCGTACGGGGGAGGTCCCTCCTACGAGCAGTACTTC
TRBD1	TRBV6-1	once	TRBJ1-2	CASSEATGGYGYTF	TGTGCCAGCAGTGAAGCGACAGGGGGCTATGGCTACACCTTC
NA	TRBV7-3	NA	TRBJ2-7	CASSPGGISGGEQYF	TGTGCCAGCAGCCCCGGGGGTATAAGCGGCGGCGAGCAGTACTTC
NA	TRBV6-5	NA	TRBJ1-2	CASRQETGQTYGYTF	TGTGCCAGCAGACAAGAAACCGGGCAGACCTATGGCTACACCTTC
NA	TRBV6-5	NA	TRBJ1-5	CASSYDGNNQPQHF	TGTGCCAGCAGTTACGACGGAAACAATCAGCCCCAGCATTTT
TRBD2	TRBV5-1	NA	TRBJ2-3	CASSLTSGQDTQYF	TGCGCCAGCAGCTTAACTAGCGGGCAGGATACGCAGTATTTT
TRBD1	TRBV5-1	NA	TRBJ1-1	CASSSTGGVTEAFF	TGCGCCAGCAGCTCGACAGGGGGGGTCACTGAAGCTTTCTTT
NA	TRBV5-1	NA	TRBJ2-3	CASSEVLDTQYF	TGCGCCAGCAGTGAGGTGTTAGATACGCAGTATTTT
TRBD2	TRBV5-1	few	TRBJ2-2	CASSLAGTSGGLFF	TGCGCCAGCAGCTTGGCCGGTACGAGCGGGGGGCTGTTTTTT